The entry below gives a single T cell receptor (beta chain) sequence along with its context. Its antigen is unidentified. This record belongs to a study of siplizumab effects on memory and regulatory T cells. V lost 0 bases to trimming and J lost 3 bases, with 15 bases between them. This CDR3 spans 17 amino acids. From germline, CDR1 is LNHNV and CDR2 YYDKDF (reference sequence). The mixed lymphocyte reaction cells were held in coculture (37°C) for around 6 days. Using immunoSEQ multiplex PCR, the repertoire was profiled, and TCRdb retains in-frame clones only, with some absent. The table has just under 20,000 clones, approximately 40% seen once.

The clonotype originates from a human donor in good health; the cells came from an allogeneic mixed lymphocyte reaction. Some clones in this sample may be carry-over from other donors' samples. The V gene is TRBV15, the J gene TRBJ1-5; tentative D call: TRBD1 (5 bases). The source material was CFSE-low (dividing) CD4+ T cells sorted from an allogeneic mixed lymphocyte reaction. CDR3 DNA: TGTGCCACCAGCAGAGATGGGTGGGAGGGGATCAATCAGCCCCAGCATTTT. It codes for CATSRDGWEGINQPQHF.